Listed below are T cell receptor beta chains from one sample, sequenced in a study of blood T cells in healthy people across ages. From the 5' RACE reads, TCRdb called clonotypes with MiXCR, one entry per CDR3 protein. The sample lists roughly 1.9 million distinct CDR3 sequences, about 39% occurring once. Material for sequencing was blood. The receptors come from a human donor in good health. CDR3s include the opening cysteine and the closing phenylalanine or tryptophan. A D gene is named only where the DNA matches it firmly. Clone size is given for some rows only: seen once, a few or many times, or a class if the clone is expanded.

j_gene: TRBJ2-7
d_gene: NA
v_gene: TRBV6-6
abundance: NA
CDR3aa: CASGRADGTYEQYF
CDR3nt: TGTGCCAGCGGTCGGGCAGACGGGACCTACGAGCAGTACTTC

j_gene: TRBJ2-1
d_gene: NA
v_gene: TRBV18
abundance: NA
CDR3aa: CASSLAVLDYNEQFF
CDR3nt: TGTGCCAGCTCACTAGCGGTACTCGACTACAATGAGCAGTTCTTC

j_gene: TRBJ2-1
d_gene: NA
v_gene: TRBV6-1
abundance: few
CDR3aa: CASSEFRAGVEQFF
CDR3nt: TGTGCCAGCAGTGAATTTAGGGCAGGGGTAGAGCAGTTCTTC

j_gene: TRBJ1-2
d_gene: NA
v_gene: TRBV20-1
abundance: few
CDR3aa: CSAGQSYGYTF
CDR3nt: TGCAGTGCAGGGCAGTCCTATGGCTACACCTTC

j_gene: TRBJ2-7
d_gene: TRBD2
v_gene: TRBV28
abundance: NA
CDR3aa: CASSFETSGGSSSYEQYF
CDR3nt: TGTGCCAGCAGTTTCGAGACTAGCGGGGGTTCGAGCTCCTACGAGCAGTACTTC

j_gene: TRBJ2-5
d_gene: NA
v_gene: TRBV20-1
abundance: NA
CDR3aa: CSAPPGGRETQYF
CDR3nt: TGCAGTGCCCCACCGGGGGGCCGGGAGACCCAGTACTTC

j_gene: TRBJ2-5
d_gene: TRBD1
v_gene: TRBV12-3/TRBV12-4
abundance: many
CDR3aa: CASSSGRGPQETQYF
CDR3nt: TGTGCCAGCAGTTCAGGCAGGGGGCCCCAAGAGACCCAGTACTTC

j_gene: TRBJ2-7
d_gene: NA
v_gene: TRBV7-8
abundance: NA
CDR3aa: CASRRRGGQLEQYF
CDR3nt: TGTGCCAGCAGGCGAAGGGGGGGGCAACTCGAGCAGTACTTC

j_gene: TRBJ2-3
d_gene: NA
v_gene: TRBV11-3
abundance: few
CDR3aa: CASSLEGTIVDTQYF
CDR3nt: TGTGCCAGCAGCTTAGAGGGGACGATTGTAGATACGCAGTATTTT

j_gene: TRBJ1-2
d_gene: NA
v_gene: TRBV5-1
abundance: NA
CDR3aa: CASSSPDRFYGYTF
CDR3nt: TGCGCCAGCAGCTCTCCAGACAGGTTCTATGGCTACACCTTC

j_gene: TRBJ2-1
d_gene: NA
v_gene: TRBV9
abundance: NA
CDR3aa: CASSVTEGAANEQFF
CDR3nt: TGTGCCAGCAGCGTAACGGAGGGGGCTGCAAATGAGCAGTTCTTC

j_gene: TRBJ1-5
d_gene: NA
v_gene: TRBV5-1
abundance: NA
CDR3aa: CASSPRQGQPQHF
CDR3nt: TGCGCCAGCAGCCCTCGGCAGGGTCAGCCCCAGCATTTT

j_gene: TRBJ1-1
d_gene: NA
v_gene: TRBV25-1
abundance: NA
CDR3aa: CASSDPKKVNTEAFF
CDR3nt: TGTGCCAGCAGTGATCCTAAAAAGGTGAACACTGAAGCTTTCTTT

j_gene: TRBJ2-7
d_gene: TRBD2
v_gene: TRBV20-1
abundance: NA
CDR3aa: CSARAGLAGAPYEQYF
CDR3nt: TGCAGTGCCCGAGCCGGACTAGCGGGGGCCCCCTACGAGCAGTACTTC

j_gene: TRBJ2-1
d_gene: TRBD1
v_gene: TRBV2
abundance: few
CDR3aa: CASSGGGGFNEQFF
CDR3nt: TGTGCCAGCAGTGGAGGGGGCGGATTTAATGAGCAGTTCTTC

j_gene: TRBJ2-7
d_gene: NA
v_gene: TRBV6-2/TRBV6-3
abundance: few
CDR3aa: CASSYSYGGPYEQYF
CDR3nt: TGTGCCAGCAGTTACTCATACGGGGGCCCCTACGAGCAGTACTTC

j_gene: TRBJ1-5
d_gene: TRBD1
v_gene: TRBV14
abundance: NA
CDR3aa: CASSLRILDRGHQPQHF
CDR3nt: TGTGCCAGCAGCCTGCGAATCCTGGACAGGGGTCATCAGCCCCAGCATTTT

j_gene: TRBJ1-6
d_gene: NA
v_gene: TRBV6-2/TRBV6-3
abundance: NA
CDR3aa: CASSSPLVSYNSPLHF
CDR3nt: TGTGCCAGCAGTTCCCCGTTGGTCTCCTATAATTCACCCCTCCACTTT

j_gene: TRBJ2-3
d_gene: NA
v_gene: TRBV3-1
abundance: NA
CDR3aa: CASSQASKGDTQYF
CDR3nt: TGTGCCAGCAGCCAAGCGTCCAAAGGGGATACGCAGTATTTT

j_gene: TRBJ2-1
d_gene: NA
v_gene: TRBV12-3/TRBV12-4
abundance: few
CDR3aa: CASCLGNEQFF
CDR3nt: TGTGCCAGCTGTTTAGGGAATGAGCAGTTCTTC

j_gene: TRBJ1-5
d_gene: TRBD1
v_gene: TRBV4-1
abundance: NA
CDR3aa: CASSQGRTGNQPQHF
CDR3nt: TGCGCCAGCAGCCAAGGTAGGACAGGTAATCAGCCCCAGCATTTT

j_gene: TRBJ2-5
d_gene: TRBD1
v_gene: TRBV7-9
abundance: NA
CDR3aa: CASSSGQAAQETQYF
CDR3nt: TGTGCCAGCAGCTCCGGACAGGCAGCACAAGAGACCCAGTACTTC

j_gene: TRBJ2-1
d_gene: TRBD2
v_gene: TRBV5-1
abundance: once
CDR3aa: CASSHPGLAGDNVQFF
CDR3nt: TGCGCCAGCAGTCATCCGGGACTAGCGGGGGACAATGTGCAGTTCTTC

j_gene: TRBJ2-4
d_gene: NA
v_gene: TRBV7-2
abundance: once
CDR3aa: CAGSSHLGEQYF
CDR3nt: TGTGCCGGCAGCTCGCACCTCGGGGAGCAGTACTTC

j_gene: TRBJ1-1
d_gene: TRBD1
v_gene: TRBV6-1
abundance: NA
CDR3aa: CASSTGQGITEAFF
CDR3nt: TGTGCCAGCAGTACCGGACAGGGGATAACTGAAGCTTTCTTT

j_gene: TRBJ1-2
d_gene: TRBD1
v_gene: TRBV7-2
abundance: few
CDR3aa: CASSSRTGEGDGYTF
CDR3nt: TGTGCCAGCAGCTCTAGAACAGGGGAAGGAGATGGCTACACCTTC